This T cell receptor (beta chain) was captured in a study of blood T cell repertoires in COVID-19. On the study more broadly: Samples of COVID-19 (acute and convalescent) were obtained from the United States, Italy and Spain.

In Seattle, patients joined the study during active infection and were tracked longitudinally. The CDR3 spans 12 residues. The ends were cut back, 4 bases at V and 7 bases at J, with 11 bases in the middle. CDR1 is SGDLS and CDR2 is YYNGEE in the germline V gene. Authors' methods: Counts of nucleated cells, estimated from reference gene primer amplification, were obtained. This table comes from immunoSEQ multiplex PCR, and its TCRdb copy is limited to in-frame clones, with some not included. V and J calls and clone size follow that table, whereas D and trimming were derived from the DNA. This sample has 250,000 to 300,000 clones, with approximately 90% found just once.

The origin of this receptor is a woman aged 45-65 years with COVID-19, enrolled during active disease. The chain has TRBV9 and TRBJ2-5, with D hard to call. Sequencing input: peripheral blood. In nucleotides, the CDR3 is TGTGCCAGCAGCCCTCTCTCCGGGACCCAGTACTTC. This translates into CASSPLSGTQYF.